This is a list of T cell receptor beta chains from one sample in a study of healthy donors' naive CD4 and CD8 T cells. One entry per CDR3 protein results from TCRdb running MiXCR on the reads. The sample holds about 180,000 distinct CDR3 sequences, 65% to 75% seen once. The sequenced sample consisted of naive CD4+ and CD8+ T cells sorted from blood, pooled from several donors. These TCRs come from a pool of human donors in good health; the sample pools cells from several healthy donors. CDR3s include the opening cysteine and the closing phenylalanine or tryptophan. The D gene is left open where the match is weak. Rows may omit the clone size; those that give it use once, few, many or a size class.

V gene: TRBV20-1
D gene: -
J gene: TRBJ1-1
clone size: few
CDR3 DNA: TGCAGTGCGAAGCCAGGGATTGAAGCTTTCTTT
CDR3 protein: CSAKPGIEAFF

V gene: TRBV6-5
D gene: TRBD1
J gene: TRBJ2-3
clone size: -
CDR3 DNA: TGTGCCAGCAGTCTCCATGACAGGGGGTGGGGAGATACGCAGTATTTT
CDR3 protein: CASSLHDRGWGDTQYF

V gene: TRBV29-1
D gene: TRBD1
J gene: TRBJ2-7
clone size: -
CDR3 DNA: TGCAGCGTTGTGGACAGGGCCCCCTCCTACGAGCAGTACTTC
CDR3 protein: CSVVDRAPSYEQYF

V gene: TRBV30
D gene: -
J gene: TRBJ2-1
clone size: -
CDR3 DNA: TGTGCCTGGGGCGGACCCACCCTCTACAATGAGCAGTTCTTC
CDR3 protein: CAWGGPTLYNEQFF

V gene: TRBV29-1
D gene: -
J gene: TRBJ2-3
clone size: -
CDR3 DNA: TGCAGCACGGACTACGGAGGGGATACGCAGTATTTT
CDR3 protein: CSTDYGGDTQYF

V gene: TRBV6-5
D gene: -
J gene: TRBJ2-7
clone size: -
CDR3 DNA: TGTGCCAGCAGGCGCGGGACCCCAAGGGACGAGCAGTACTTC
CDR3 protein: CASRRGTPRDEQYF

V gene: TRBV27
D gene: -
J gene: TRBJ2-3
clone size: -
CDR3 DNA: TGTGCCAGCAGTTTCGGGGGCACAGATACGCAGTATTTT
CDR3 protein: CASSFGGTDTQYF

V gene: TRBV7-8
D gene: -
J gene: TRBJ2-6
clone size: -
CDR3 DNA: TGTGCCAGCAGCTTCCGGGGGGCTGCTGGGGCCAACGTCCTGACTTTC
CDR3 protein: CASSFRGAAGANVLTF

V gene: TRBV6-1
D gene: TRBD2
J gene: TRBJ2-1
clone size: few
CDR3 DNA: TGTGCCAGCAGTGCGACTAGCGGGAGAGACAATGAGCAGTTCTTC
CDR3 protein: CASSATSGRDNEQFF

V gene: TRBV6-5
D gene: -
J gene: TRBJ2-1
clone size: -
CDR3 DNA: TGTGCCAGCAGTTACTTCCGCACCCTTTTTAAGAATGAGCAGTTCTTC
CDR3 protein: CASSYFRTLFKNEQFF

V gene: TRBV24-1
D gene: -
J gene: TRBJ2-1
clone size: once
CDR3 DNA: TGTGCCACTCTTAGCTCCTACAATGAGCAGTTCTTC
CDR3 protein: CATLSSYNEQFF

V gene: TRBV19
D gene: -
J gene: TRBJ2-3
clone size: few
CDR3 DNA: TGTGCCAGTTCTGGGGGAAGGGGGGCAGATACGCAGTATTTT
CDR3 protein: CASSGGRGADTQYF

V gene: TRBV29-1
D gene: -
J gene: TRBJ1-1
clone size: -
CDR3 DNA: TGCAGCGTTGAAGGAGGAGGTGGAGGGCAGAAGAACACTGAAGCTTTCTTT
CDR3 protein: CSVEGGGGGQKNTEAFF

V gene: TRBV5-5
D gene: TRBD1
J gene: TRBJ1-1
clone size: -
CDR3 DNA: TGTGCCAGCAGCAAACGAACAGGGGGCGGCACTGAAGCTTTCTTT
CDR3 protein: CASSKRTGGGTEAFF

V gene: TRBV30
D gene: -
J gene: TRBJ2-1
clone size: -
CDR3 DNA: TGTGCCTGGAGTGGTTGGGGACCCAGCTCCTACAATGAGCAGTTCTTC
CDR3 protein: CAWSGWGPSSYNEQFF

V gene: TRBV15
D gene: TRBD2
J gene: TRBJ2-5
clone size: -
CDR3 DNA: TGTGCCACGACTAGCGGGGGGTATTCCCAAGAGACCCAGTACTTC
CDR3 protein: CATTSGGYSQETQYF

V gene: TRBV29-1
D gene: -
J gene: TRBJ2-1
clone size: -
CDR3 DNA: TGCAGCGTTGAAGGGGGACCGACATCAGTGTGGGCGGGCCGACCCTACAATGAGCAGTTCTTC
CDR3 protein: CSVEGGPTSVWAGRPYNEQFF

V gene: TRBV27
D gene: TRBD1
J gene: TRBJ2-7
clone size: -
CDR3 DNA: TGTGCCAGCAGGCGACAGGGGACCTACGAGCAGTACTTC
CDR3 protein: CASRRQGTYEQYF

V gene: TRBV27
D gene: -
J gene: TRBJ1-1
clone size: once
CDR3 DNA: TGTGCCAGCAGGCCGGGAGGGTCGAACACTGAAGCTTTCTTT
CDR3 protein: CASRPGGSNTEAFF

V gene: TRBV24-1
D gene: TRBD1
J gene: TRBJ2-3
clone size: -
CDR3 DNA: TGTGCCACCAGTGATAGGACAGGGTTCGCAGATACGCAGTATTTT
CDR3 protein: CATSDRTGFADTQYF

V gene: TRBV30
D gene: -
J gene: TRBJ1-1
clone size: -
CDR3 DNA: TGTGCCTGGAGTACAACAGGGAGAGAAGCTTTCTTT
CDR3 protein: CAWSTTGREAFF

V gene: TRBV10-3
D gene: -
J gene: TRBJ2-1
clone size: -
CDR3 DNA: TGTGCCATCAGTTATCGGGTGGTGCCCTACAATGAGCAGTTCTTC
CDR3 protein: CAISYRVVPYNEQFF

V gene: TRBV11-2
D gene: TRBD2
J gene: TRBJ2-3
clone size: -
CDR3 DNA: TGTGCCAGCAGCTTATTGACCCAGCGGGAGACAGATACGCAGTATTTT
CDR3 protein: CASSLLTQRETDTQYF

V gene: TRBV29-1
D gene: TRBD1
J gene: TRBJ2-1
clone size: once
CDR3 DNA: TGCAGCGTTAAGGGGGACAGGGACTCCTACAATGAGCAGTTCTTC
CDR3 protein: CSVKGDRDSYNEQFF

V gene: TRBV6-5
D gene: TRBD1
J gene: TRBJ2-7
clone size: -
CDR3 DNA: TGTGCCAGCAGTTACCCGGGACAGGGAGATGGAGAGTACGAGCAGTACTTC
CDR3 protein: CASSYPGQGDGEYEQYF

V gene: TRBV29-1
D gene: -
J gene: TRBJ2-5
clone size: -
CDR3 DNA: TGCAGCGTTGTTAAGGGTGGAGAGACCCAGTACTTC
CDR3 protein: CSVVKGGETQYF

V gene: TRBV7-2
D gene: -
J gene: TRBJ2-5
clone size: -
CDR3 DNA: TGTGCCAGCAGCCCAGACCAGGGTTGGGAGACCCAGTACTTC
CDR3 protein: CASSPDQGWETQYF

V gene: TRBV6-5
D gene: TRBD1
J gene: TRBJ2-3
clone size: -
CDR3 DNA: TGTGCCACCCAGTCAGGGGGTGGTGATACGCAGTATTTT
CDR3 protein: CATQSGGGDTQYF

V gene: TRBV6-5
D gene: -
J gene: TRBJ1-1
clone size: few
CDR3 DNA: TGTGCCAGCAGTTACTCGGGGGGCGGGCCTGAAGCTTTCTTT
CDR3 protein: CASSYSGGGPEAFF

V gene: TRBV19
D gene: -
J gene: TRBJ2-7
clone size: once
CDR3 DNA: TGTGCCAGTAGTATTTCTTCGCGGGGGCCCTACGAGCAGTACTTC
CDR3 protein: CASSISSRGPYEQYF

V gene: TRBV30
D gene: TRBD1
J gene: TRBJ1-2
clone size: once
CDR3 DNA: TGTGCCTGGAGTTTCGGGACAGAGGATGGCTACACCTTC
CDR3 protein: CAWSFGTEDGYTF

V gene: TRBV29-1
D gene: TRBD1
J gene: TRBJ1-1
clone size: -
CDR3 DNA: TGCAGCGTTGCTTACGGACAGGGCACTGAAGCTTTCTTT
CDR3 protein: CSVAYGQGTEAFF

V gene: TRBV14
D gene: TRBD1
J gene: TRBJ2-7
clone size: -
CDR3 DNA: TGTGCCAGCAGCCAACCAGGGGGAACTCTGTACGAGCAGTACTTC
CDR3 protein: CASSQPGGTLYEQYF

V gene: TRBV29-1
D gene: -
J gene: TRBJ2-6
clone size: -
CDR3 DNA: TGCAGCGTTGCTGCGTGGGAAGGGGCCAACGTCCTGACTTTC
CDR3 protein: CSVAAWEGANVLTF

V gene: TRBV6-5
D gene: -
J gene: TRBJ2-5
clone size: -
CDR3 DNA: TGTGCCAGCAGTTACTCGACCTATGGGACCCAGTACTTC
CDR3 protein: CASSYSTYGTQYF

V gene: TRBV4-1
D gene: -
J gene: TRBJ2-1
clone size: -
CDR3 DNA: TGCGCCAGCAGCCAAGTAACTAGCAGTAGCAATGAGCAGTTCTTC
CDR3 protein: CASSQVTSSSNEQFF

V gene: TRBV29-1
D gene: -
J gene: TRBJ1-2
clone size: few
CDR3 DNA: TGCAGCGTTTCCGGGAGGAATGGCTACACCTTC
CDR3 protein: CSVSGRNGYTF

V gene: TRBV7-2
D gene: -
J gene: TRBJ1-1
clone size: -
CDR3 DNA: TGTGCCAGCAGCTCGAGCCTATGGGGGCGAACTGAAGCTTTCTTT
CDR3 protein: CASSSSLWGRTEAFF

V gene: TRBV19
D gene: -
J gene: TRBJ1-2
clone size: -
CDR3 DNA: TGTGCCAGTAGTAGGGTAGGCTATGGCTACACCTTC
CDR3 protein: CASSRVGYGYTF

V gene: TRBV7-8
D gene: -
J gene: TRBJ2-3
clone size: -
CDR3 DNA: TGTGCCAGCAGCTTAGGACAGTCTTCGCAGTATTTT
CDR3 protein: CASSLGQSSQYF

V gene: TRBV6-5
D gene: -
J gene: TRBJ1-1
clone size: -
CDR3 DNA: TGTGCCCATACGGGGATCCCTGAAGCTTTCTTT
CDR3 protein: CAHTGIPEAFF

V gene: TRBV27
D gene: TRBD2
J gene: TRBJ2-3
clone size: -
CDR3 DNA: TGTGCCAGCAGGGGACTAGCGGGAAGCACAGATACGCAGTATTTT
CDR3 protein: CASRGLAGSTDTQYF

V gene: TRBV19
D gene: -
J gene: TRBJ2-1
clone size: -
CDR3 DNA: TGTGCCAGTCAAGGGACGGGGATAAGCTCCTACAATGAGCAGTTCTTC
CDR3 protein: CASQGTGISSYNEQFF

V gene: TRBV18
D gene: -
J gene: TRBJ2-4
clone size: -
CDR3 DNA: TGTGCCAGCGTTGAGGACCGAGCCCCATCAAACATTCAGTACTTC
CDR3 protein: CASVEDRAPSNIQYF

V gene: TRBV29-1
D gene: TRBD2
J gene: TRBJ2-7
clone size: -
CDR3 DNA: TGCAGCGTTGATCAGCGGGAGGGGGAGCAGTACTTC
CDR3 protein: CSVDQREGEQYF

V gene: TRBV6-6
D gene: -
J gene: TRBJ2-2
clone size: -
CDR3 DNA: TGTGCCAGCAGTTACTGGCAGGGGAAGACCGGGGAGCTGTTTTTT
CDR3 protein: CASSYWQGKTGELFF

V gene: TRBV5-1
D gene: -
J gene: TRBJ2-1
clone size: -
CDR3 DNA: TGCGCCAGCAGCTTGGCACTGGGGGTTGATGAGCAGTTCTTC
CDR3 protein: CASSLALGVDEQFF

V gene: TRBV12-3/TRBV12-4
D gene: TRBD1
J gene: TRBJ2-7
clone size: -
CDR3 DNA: TGTGCCAGCAGCCTGACAGGGGTACAAAACGAGCAGTACTTC
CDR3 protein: CASSLTGVQNEQYF

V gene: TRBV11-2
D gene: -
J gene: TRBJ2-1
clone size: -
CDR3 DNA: TGTGCCAGCAGCTTCCCCGCGGGCGAGCAGTTCTTC
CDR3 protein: CASSFPAGEQFF

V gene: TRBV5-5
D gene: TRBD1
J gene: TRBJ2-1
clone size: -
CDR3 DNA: TGTGCCAGCACCCACAGGGGATACAATGAGCAGTTCTTC
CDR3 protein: CASTHRGYNEQFF

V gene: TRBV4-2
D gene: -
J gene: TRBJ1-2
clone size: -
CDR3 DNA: TGTGCCAGCAGCCAACCCCGCCTTAACGACTATGGCTACACCTTC
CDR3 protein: CASSQPRLNDYGYTF

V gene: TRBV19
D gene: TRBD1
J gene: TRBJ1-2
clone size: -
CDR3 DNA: TGTGCCAGTAGTGAACGGGACAGTTATGGCTACACCTTC
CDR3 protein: CASSERDSYGYTF

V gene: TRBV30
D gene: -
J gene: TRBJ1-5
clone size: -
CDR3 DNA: TGTGCCTGGAAGTGGAAGGGGATTGATCAGCCCCAGCATTTT
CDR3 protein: CAWKWKGIDQPQHF